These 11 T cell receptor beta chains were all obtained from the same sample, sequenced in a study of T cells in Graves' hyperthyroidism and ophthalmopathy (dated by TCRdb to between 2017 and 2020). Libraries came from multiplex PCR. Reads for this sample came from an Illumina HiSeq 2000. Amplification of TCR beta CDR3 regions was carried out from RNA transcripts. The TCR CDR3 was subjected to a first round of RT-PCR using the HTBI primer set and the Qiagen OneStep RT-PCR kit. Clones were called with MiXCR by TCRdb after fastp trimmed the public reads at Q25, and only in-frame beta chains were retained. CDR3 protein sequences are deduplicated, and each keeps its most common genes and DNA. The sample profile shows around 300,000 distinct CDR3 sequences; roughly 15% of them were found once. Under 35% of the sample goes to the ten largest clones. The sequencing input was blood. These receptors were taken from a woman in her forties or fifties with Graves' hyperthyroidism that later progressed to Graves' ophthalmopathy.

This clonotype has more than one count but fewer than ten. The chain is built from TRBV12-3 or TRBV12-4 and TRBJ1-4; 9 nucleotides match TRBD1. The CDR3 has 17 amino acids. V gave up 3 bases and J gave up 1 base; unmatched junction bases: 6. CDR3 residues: CASSFTGGGETNEKLFF. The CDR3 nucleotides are TGTGCCAGCAGTTTCACAGGGGGCGGGGAAACTAATGAAAAACTGTTTTTT.

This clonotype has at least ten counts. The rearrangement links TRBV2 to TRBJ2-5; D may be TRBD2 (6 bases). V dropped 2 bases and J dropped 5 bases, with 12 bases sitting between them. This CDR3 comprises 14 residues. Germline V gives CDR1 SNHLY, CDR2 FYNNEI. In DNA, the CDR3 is TGTGCCAGCAGTGAATATGCGGGACCGGAGACCCAGTACTTC. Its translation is CASSEYAGPETQYF. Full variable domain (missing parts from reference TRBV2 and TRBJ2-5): EPEVTQTPSHQVTQMGQEVILRCVPISNHLYFYWYRQILGQKVEFLVSFYNNEISEKSEIFDDQFSVERPDGSNFTLKIRSTKLEDSAMYFCASSEYAGPETQYFGPGTRLLVL.

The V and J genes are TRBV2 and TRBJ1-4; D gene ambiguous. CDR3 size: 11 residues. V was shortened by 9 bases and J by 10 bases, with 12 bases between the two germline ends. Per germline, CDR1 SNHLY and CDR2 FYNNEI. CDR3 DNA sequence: TGTGCCAGTATGGCCATGGGAAAACTGTTTTTT. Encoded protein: CASMAMGKLFF.

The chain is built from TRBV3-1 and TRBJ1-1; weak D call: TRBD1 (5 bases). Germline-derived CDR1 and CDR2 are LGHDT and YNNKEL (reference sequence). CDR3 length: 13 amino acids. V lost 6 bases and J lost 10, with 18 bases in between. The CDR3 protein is CASRMRGTGAAFF. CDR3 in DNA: TGTGCCAGCAGGATGCGGGGGACCGGGGCAGCTTTCTTT.

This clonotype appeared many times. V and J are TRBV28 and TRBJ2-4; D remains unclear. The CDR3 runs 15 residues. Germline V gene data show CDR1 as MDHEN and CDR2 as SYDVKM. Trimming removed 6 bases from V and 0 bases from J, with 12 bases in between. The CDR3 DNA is TGTGCCAGCAGGGATGCTGGTGGAGCCAAAAACATTCAGTACTTC. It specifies CASRDAGGAKNIQYF.

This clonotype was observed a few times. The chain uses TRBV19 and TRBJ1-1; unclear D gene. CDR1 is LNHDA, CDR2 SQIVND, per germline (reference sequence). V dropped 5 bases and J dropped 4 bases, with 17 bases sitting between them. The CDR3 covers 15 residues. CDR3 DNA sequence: TGTGCCAGTAGTGTCGCGTCGGGGTATGGCACTGAAGCTTTCTTT. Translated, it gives CASSVASGYGTEAFF.

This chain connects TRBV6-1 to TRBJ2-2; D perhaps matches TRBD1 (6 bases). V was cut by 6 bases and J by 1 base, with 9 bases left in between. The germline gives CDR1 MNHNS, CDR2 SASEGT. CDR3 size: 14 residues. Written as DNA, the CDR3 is TGTGCCAGCAGACAGGGCCGGAACACCGGGGAGCTGTTTTTT. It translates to CASRQGRNTGELFF.

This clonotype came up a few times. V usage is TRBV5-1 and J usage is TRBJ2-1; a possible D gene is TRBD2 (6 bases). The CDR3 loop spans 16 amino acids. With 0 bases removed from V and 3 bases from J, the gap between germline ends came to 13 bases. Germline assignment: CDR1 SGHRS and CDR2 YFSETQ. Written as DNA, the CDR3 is TGCGCCAGCAGCTTGGCGGGCAGGGAGGTCTACAATGAGCAGTTCTTC. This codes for CASSLAGREVYNEQFF.

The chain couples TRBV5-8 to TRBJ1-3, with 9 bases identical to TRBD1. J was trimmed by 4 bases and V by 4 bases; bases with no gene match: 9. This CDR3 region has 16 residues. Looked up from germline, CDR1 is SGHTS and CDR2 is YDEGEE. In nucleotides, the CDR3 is TGTGCCAGCAGCCGGATTAGGACAGGGGACGGAAACACCATATATTTT. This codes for CASSRIRTGDGNTIYF.

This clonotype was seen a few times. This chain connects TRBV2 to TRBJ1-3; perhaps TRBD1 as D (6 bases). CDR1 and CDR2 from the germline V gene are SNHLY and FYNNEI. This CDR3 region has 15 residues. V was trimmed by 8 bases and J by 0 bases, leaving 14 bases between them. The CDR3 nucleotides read TGTGCCAGCCCTAAAGGGGGAGACTCTGGAAACACCATATATTTT. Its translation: CASPKGGDSGNTIYF.

In DNA, the CDR3 is TGTGCCAGCAGCCCCACTAGCGGGAGTTTGGAGACCCAGTACTTC. Its translation is CASSPTSGSLETQYF. The chain couples TRBV9 to TRBJ2-5; 11 nucleotides match TRBD2. Germline trimming cut 4 bases from V and 5 bases from J; bases unmatched to any gene: 7. This CDR3 contains 15 residues. Germline-derived CDR1 and CDR2 are SGDLS and YYNGEE. Together with reference TRBV9 and TRBJ2-5, the CDR3 gives the full variable domain: DSGVTQTPKHLITATGQRVTLRCSPRSGDLSVYWYQQSLDQGLQFLIQYYNGEERAKGNILERFSAQQFPDLHSELNLSSLELGDSALYFCASSPTSGSLETQYFGPGTRLLVL.